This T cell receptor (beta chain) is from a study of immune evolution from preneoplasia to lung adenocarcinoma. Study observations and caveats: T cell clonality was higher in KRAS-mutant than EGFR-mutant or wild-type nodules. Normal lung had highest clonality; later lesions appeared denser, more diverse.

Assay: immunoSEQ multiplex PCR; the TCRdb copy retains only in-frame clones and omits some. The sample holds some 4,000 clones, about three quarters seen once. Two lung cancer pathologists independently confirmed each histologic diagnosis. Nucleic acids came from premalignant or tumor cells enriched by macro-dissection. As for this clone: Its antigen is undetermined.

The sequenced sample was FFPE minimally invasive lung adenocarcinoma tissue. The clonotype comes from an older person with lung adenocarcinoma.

CDR3 nucleotide sequence: TGTGCCAGCAGTAACAGAGATAATTCACCCCTCCACTTT. Translation gives CASSNRDNSPLHF. The chain links TRBV6-5 to TRBJ1-6; no reliable D call. There are 13 residues in the CDR3. The germline CDR1 and CDR2 sequences are MNHEY and SVGAGI. The ends were cut back, 5 bases at V and 5 bases at J, with 7 bases in the middle.